This TCR beta chain was identified during a study of cytotoxic CD8 clonotypes in ibrutinib-treated CLL. Study background: The patients, some 12 relapsed/refractory and roughly 15 treatment-naive, included 17 who were IGHV unmutated. Findings and limits, study-wide: Baseline clonality, higher than in age-matched healthy donors, tracked circulating CD8+ T-cell counts.

This CDR3 is built from 14 residues. V was shortened by 0 bases and J by 3 bases, with 5 bases between the two germline ends. Germline CDR1 is KGHSH and CDR2 is LQKENI. With regard to this clone: Its antigen is not identified.

Sequencing used immunoSEQ multiplex PCR; TCRdb keeps in-frame clones, though not all of them. The profile shows 25,000 to 30,000 clones, about 80% of them singletons. The TCR comes from a human donor with chronic lymphocytic leukemia. The sequencing used PBMCs, collected after 36 months of ibrutinib treatment. The rearrangement uses TRBV18 and TRBJ2-2, with D hard to call. The CDR3 here is CASSPPVDTGELFF. DNA of the CDR3: TGTGCCAGCTCACCACCGGTGGACACCGGGGAGCTGTTTTTT.